The text below deals with one T cell receptor (beta chain). Its antigen is not identified. Individual TCR cDNA molecules each bore their own unique molecular identifier. Via MiXCR, TCRdb re-called the 5' RACE reads, giving one row per CDR3 protein. The sample carries approximately 27,000 distinct CDR3 sequences, approximately 6% recorded once. Trimming shortened V by 5 bases and J by 2 bases, and 13 bases separated the two germline ends. Germline CDR1 reads DFQATT; CDR2 reads SNEGSKA (reference sequence). The CDR3 extends over 13 amino acids. This record belongs to a study of spatial heterogeneity in lung cancer. Study-level information: Available PBMC from follow-up, collected a median of roughly 26 months after resection, underwent sequencing. Study-level results: Expanded tumor TCRs that were ubiquitous appeared in blood more at resection than follow-up.

Time point defined: blood at routine non-recurrence follow-up after resection. Tumor, nontumor lung or frozen PBMC supplied whole RNA, sequenced without sorting. The sample in question was PBMCs, obtained at follow-up. The clonotype originates from a male donor with early-stage non-small cell lung cancer. This sequence joins TRBV20-1 and TRBJ2-7; a weak D match, TRBD1 (5 bases). CDR3 loop: CSASNQGPYEQYV. Written as DNA, the CDR3 is TGCAGTGCTTCCAATCAGGGTCCCTACGAGCAGTACGTC.